This TCR beta chain comes out of a study of T cells after yellow fever vaccination. A single record per CDR3 protein comes from TCRdb applying MiXCR to the 5' RACE reads. The data hold 250,000 or so distinct CDR3 sequences, with approximately 6.3% observed a single time. This clonotype was recorded at least ten times. Germline values: CDR1 SGHRS, CDR2 YFSETQ. V gave up 0 bases and J gave up 5 bases, with 11 bases separating them. The CDR3 loop spans 14 amino acids. The source material was CD4+ T cells sorted from PBMCs, sampled on the day of the yellow fever booster vaccination. The chain links TRBV5-1 to TRBJ2-5, with D unclear. The TCR comes from a man between 25 and 39 years old who received the YFV17D yellow fever vaccine. CDR3 amino acids: CASSLAISWETQYF. In DNA form, the CDR3 reads TGCGCCAGCAGCTTGGCGATCAGCTGGGAGACCCAGTACTTC.